One TCR beta chain is described in this entry. Its cognate antigen has yet to be identified. No per-base quality is available; no much larger clone lies one base away. The sample originates from a study of T cell responses to AZD1222 COVID-19 vaccine (dated by TCRdb to about 2021). Background for the entire study: AZD1222 recipients with second doses at about 4 weeks or about 12 weeks were pooled, because spike-specific TCR depth and breadth did not differ between schedules. A total of 230 or so trial participants underwent TCR sequencing, of whom 200 to 220 received two doses of AZD1222 and around 25 received two doses of the MenACWY control vaccine. Trial participants were enrolled into age subgroups of 18-55, 56-69 and 70-plus years, which contained about 160, 30 and 59 TCR-sequenced participants, respectively.

The CDR3 regions of human TCRbeta chains were analyzed by immunosequencing. In the source study's methods: Repertoire TCRs were matched against a reference library of SARS-CoV-2-specific TCRs generated with the MIRA antigen-specificity platform. Breadth was defined as the fraction of unique TCRs that were SARS-CoV-2-associated. Depth was defined as the fraction of total T cells that were SARS-CoV-2-associated. Each spike-specific TCR was assigned to its reactive spike region and to a CD4 or CD8 class using the MIRA data. Log10-transformed breadth and depth values were compared by one-way ANOVA with Sidak's multiple comparisons tests. The source is immuneACCESS, and TCRdb retained only in-frame sequences with V and J called. Part of the clones is not carried over; for the studies checked, unresolved V genes explain less than half of this, and the remainder is unexplained. The V and J calls and clone size come from that table; D and trimming were worked out from the DNA. In this sample the table shows roughly 120,000 clones, roughly 87% of which occur a single time. 7.5% to 8% of the sample comes from the top ten.

From the germline V gene, CDR1 is MNHNS and CDR2 is SASEGT. V ends up 1 base short and J 6 bases short, with an unmatched junction base count of 5. The CDR3, from cysteine to phenylalanine, totals 15 residues. Only the CDR3 DNA stays, 45 bases, in frame from base 1. Overall study outcomes, separate from this receptor: Because no day 14 peak-response samples were available, the repertoires could be characterized only after the peak T cell response. Epitopes outside the regions mutated in the B.1.351 and B.1.1.7 variants were reportedly recognized by nearly half of the unique spike-specific TCRs. The 56-69-year group was small, and its depth increase did not reach significance, likely because of low power. After two AZD1222 doses, both the breadth and the depth of spike-specific TCRs were significantly higher than at day 0 and than in MenACWY recipients. The whole spike protein was spanned by vaccine-associated CD4 TCRs, and dominant responses were seen in regions 160-218 and 743-854. Conclusions about previously exposed vaccinees were limited because only a handful of AZD1222 recipients were SARS-CoV-2 seropositive at baseline. Participants were mostly white British and included more females than males, and it was suggested by the authors that clonal diversity may have been underestimated.

Taken with the paper, the label for time point translates to: baseline before first vaccination. Vaccinee samples came from UK trials COV001 and COV002, including a single-blind randomized controlled phase 2/3 trial of AZD1222 (ChAdOx1 nCoV-19) in healthy adults. For TCRbeta chain sequencing, PBMC samples from trial participants were taken at day 0 and at day 28 after the second dose. The chain links TRBV6-1 with TRBJ1-5, with TRBD1 matching 8 junction bases. The sequence came from an adult in good health. Sequences were derived from peripheral blood, sampled on day 0 of AZD1222 vaccination. The DNA sequence is given as TGTGCCAGCAGTGAAGACAGGGGGGGCAGTCAGCCCCAGCATTTT. Its amino acids are CASSEDRGGSQPQHF.